This entry features one T cell receptor beta chain sequence. Its matching antigen is unknown. CDR1 and CDR2 (germline): DFQATT, SNEGSKA (reference sequence). This CDR3 has 15 amino acids. V was cut by 0 bases and J by 1 base, with 13 bases left in between. This record belongs to a study of response to subunit inactivated influenza vaccine. Study results and caveats: That few new T cells are recruited by each seasonal influenza vaccination was the authors' suggestion.

In TCRdb, the RT-PCR reads were re-called with MiXCR into one record per CDR3 protein. The sample includes about 650,000 distinct CDR3 sequences, 12% to 15% of them seen just once. Material: PBMCs from blood, obtained approximately 15 days before vaccination. The receptor comes from a middle-aged man who received an inactivated influenza vaccine. The V call is TRBV20-1, the J call TRBJ2-7; D ambiguous. In DNA, the CDR3 is TGCAGTGCTAGAGATCCATTGACGCGTTCCTACGAGCAGTACTTC. As protein: CSARDPLTRSYEQYF.